This T cell receptor (beta chain) was sequenced for a study of T cells in Graves' hyperthyroidism and ophthalmopathy (dated by TCRdb to about 2019). In the study overall: Peripheral blood samples were taken at the time of initial diagnosis, prior to any treatment. To identify distinguishing TCR V-J signatures, a discovery cohort of some 99 patients was used, comprising under 45 with Graves' ophthalmopathy and 57 with stable Graves' hyperthyroidism. An independent validation cohort of under 20 hyperthyroidism patients and 17 patients who later progressed to ophthalmopathy tested prospective prediction of ophthalmopathy. For training and testing, the 80 to 100 patients in the discovery cohort were randomly divided in a 7:3 ratio. Thyroid tissue and blood T-cell repertoires from several Graves' hyperthyroidism patients were also compared in the study. Once sampling was done, hyperthyroidism patients were given methimazole at a starting dose of 30 mg daily, whereas ophthalmopathy patients were given high-dose intravenous methylprednisolone. According to the paper, TCR Vbeta CDR3 sequencing was carried out on more than 120 peripheral blood samples, which came from under 50 ophthalmopathy, approximately 78 hyperthyroidism and approximately 17 progressor patients.

TCR beta CDR3 regions were amplified from RNA transcripts. The TCR CDR3 was subjected to a first round of RT-PCR using the HTBI primer set and the Qiagen OneStep RT-PCR kit. A second multiplex PCR round built the libraries, followed by size selection and purification. The libraries were sequenced on an Illumina HiSeq2000 using paired-end 100 bp reads. The paper's data handling went like this. SOAPnuke was used to process the raw data, removing reads that contained adapters or uncalled bases, had a mean Phred below 15, or lacked an exact match to the constant primer or identifier. COPE v1.2.5 was used to merge the high-quality paired reads, and each unique nucleotide sequence was defined as a clonotype. MiTCR v1.1 was used to align clonotypes to the IMGT TRBV, TRBD and TRBJ reference segments. Only V-J combinations with frequency above 0.0001, covering roughly 99% of repertoires, were analysed. The TCS score was defined as F50 (clonal expansion) divided by E x V (chaos), with BLOSUM62-based TCRdist calculated between CDR3 peptides within each V-J. Welch's t-statistics and random forest reduced around 510 V-J features to 13, which were used in a naive Bayes classifier (R e1071). The raw public data were reprocessed by TCRdb itself: fastp quality trimming at Q25, MiXCR clonotype calling, in-frame beta chains only. When rows share a CDR3 protein, they turn into one entry using the most common DNA and genes. The authors' filters were not applied to this entry. The sample profile shows hundreds of thousands of distinct CDR3 sequences; roughly 13% of them were found once. The ten largest account for 20% to 25% of the sample.

This clonotype was seen only a few times. Its antigen has not been determined. No qualities accompany the bases; no much larger clone lies one base away. Stable Graves' hyperthyroidism was defined as no progression to ophthalmopathy during 18 months of follow-up. Hyperthyroidism patients were newly diagnosed, with disease duration under 2 months, and aged 18 to 65 years. Patients with uncontrolled infections, other autoimmune diseases, pregnancy or lactation were excluded. Clinical symptoms, serum thyroxine and TRAb, thyroid ultrasound, and orbital computed tomography formed the basis for the diagnoses. Ficoll-Paque density gradient centrifugation was used to isolate PBMCs from 9.5 to 10 ml of fresh peripheral blood. Total RNA was extracted with Trizol reagent, and quality was checked on an Agilent 2100 Bioanalyzer. At the junction V is shortened by 8 bases and J by 0 bases; bases outside the gene matches: 14. Sequences SNHLY (CDR1) and FYNNEI (CDR2) are obtained from the germline V gene. Reading from cysteine to phenylalanine, the CDR3 counts 17 amino acids. Left in the record is the CDR3 DNA by itself, 51 bases read in frame from the first base.

Study-wide findings and limitations: In validation, progression to ophthalmopathy was predicted by the model with 70% to 71% sensitivity and roughly 76% specificity, a median of around 6.5 months before onset. Most expanded thyroid clonotypes (frequency above 0.001) were also detected in blood, suggesting blood repertoires may reflect thyroid immune responses. No statistical method was used to fix the sample size in advance, and group allocation was not hidden from the investigators. In cross-validation, a model built on a 13 V-J signature told ophthalmopathy apart from stable hyperthyroidism with about 90% sensitivity and around 83% specificity, and in testing the same model reached 80%/75%.

The sequence was obtained from a woman between 25 and 40 years old with Graves' hyperthyroidism. Sequenced sample: blood. The rearranged segments are TRBV2 and TRBJ2-7, and TRBD2 aligns with 9 junction nucleotides. The nucleotides are TGTGCCAGCTCACCACAGAACCTAGCGGGAAACTCCTACGAGCAGTACTTC. Translation gives CASSPQNLAGNSYEQYF.